This record looks at one TCR beta chain sequence and its context. These data are taken from a study of T cell responses to AZD1222 COVID-19 vaccine. The repertoire was sequenced with immunoSEQ multiplex PCR; TCRdb's copy has only in-frame clones and lacks some. Of some 190,000 clones listed, about 94% are singletons. Trimming stripped 1 base from V and 7 bases from J, with 8 bases between. The CDR3 sequence is 13 residues long. Germline CDR1 is MNHNS and CDR2 is SASEGT. Material: peripheral blood, obtained 28 days after the second dose of the MenACWY control vaccine. V and J are TRBV6-1 and TRBJ1-5, with D uncertain. This sequence originates from an adult who received the MenACWY meningococcal vaccine as a control. The CDR3 is CASSEGGGQPQHF. CDR3 nucleotide sequence: TGTGCCAGCAGTGAAGGGGGAGGGCAGCCCCAGCATTTT.